The TCR beta chain under discussion was sequenced for a study of post-analysis software for immune sequencing data (dated by TCRdb to the mid-2010s). Broadly, across the study: Recorded disease courses included relapsing-remitting, secondary progressive and progressive-relapsing multiple sclerosis, with some patients lacking subtype annotation. A subset of samples was prepared in parallel using single-end sample barcoding, then pooled and co-amplified after Illumina adapter ligation. Patient repertoires were compared against roughly 12 previously published healthy control repertoires from donors aged roughly 6 to 28 years. On the study overall, not on this receptor specifically: Several TRBV segments, including TRBV5-6, TRBV5-1 and TRBV20-1, were significantly more frequent in patients than controls. Multiple sclerosis patients had significantly lower normalized Chao1 diversity than controls, a result that suggests substantial peripheral T-cell clonal expansion. When samples were clustered directly using the F measure, samples prepared in the same batch co-clustered strongly, which prompted a batch-effect correction. The control group was slightly older than the multiple sclerosis patient group.

To demonstrate the VDJtools post-analysis software, the study profiled TCR beta repertoires from the peripheral blood of 13 young patients with multiple sclerosis. The patients with multiple sclerosis were children and adolescents between roughly 6 and 17 years of age. The CDR1 and CDR2 encoded by the germline V gene (reference sequence) are DFQATT and SNEGSKA. V loses 0 bases, J loses 0 bases, and the germline ends lie 10 bases apart. Spanning cysteine to phenylalanine, the CDR3 consists of 15 amino acids. This entry keeps only the CDR3 DNA: 45 bases, framed from base 1. This clonotype was found a few times. It lacks a known antigen. No much larger clonotype is one base removed from it; base qualities were not supplied. The library was prepared using PCR. Reads for this sample came from an Illumina HiSeq 2500. Unique molecular identifiers were incorporated into TCR beta cDNA libraries to reduce PCR and sequencing biases. Per 1 to 10 million input T cells, roughly 500,000 cDNA molecules were obtained, such that each molecule approximated one T cell. The patient libraries were prepared and sequenced with the same protocol used for the earlier healthy control dataset. Samples belonging to the same batch were prepared together, multiplexed and sequenced on a shared HiSeq lane. The original methods were these. Raw barcoded reads were processed with MIGEC, and single-read molecular identifier groups were discarded before consensus assembly and CDR3 extraction. Clonotype tables were post-analysed with VDJtools, normalizing diversity by down-sampling all datasets to the smallest sample size. To correct batch-related cross-sample contamination, repertoire overlap clustering matched CDR3 amino acid sequences but not nucleotide sequences. TCRdb applied fastp at Q25 and MiXCR to the public reads, then kept only in-frame beta chains. Rows are combined by CDR3 protein, so each entry shows the most common genes and DNA. The V and J calls come from TCRdb's annotation, not from the publication. The sample table shows hundreds of thousands of distinct CDR3 sequences, and around 40% are seen once. Roughly 12% of the sample belongs to the ten largest clones.

Sample: blood. The rearranged segments are TRBV20-1 and TRBJ2-3; no D gene call is confident. This sequence originates from a girl under 18 with multiple sclerosis. CDR3 reads: CSARDWPTSTDTQYF. The DNA is TGCAGTGCTAGAGATTGGCCTACCAGCACAGATACGCAGTATTTT.